This record covers a single TCR beta chain. The CDR3 runs to 17 residues. V shed 4 bases and J 4 bases; nucleotides not matched to a gene: 7. Germline V gene lookup returns CDR1 SGHRS and CDR2 YFSETQ. This record belongs to a study of control samples from healthy donors and cancer patients. The repertoire was sequenced with immunoSEQ multiplex PCR; TCRdb's copy has only in-frame clones and lacks some. The sample gives about 7,400 clones, around 82% of which show up once; more than 25% is in the top ten. This clonotype was sampled from a man between 70 and 80 years old with lung cancer. The specimen sequenced was PBMCs. The chain employs TRBV5-1 and TRBJ2-1; TRBD2 matches at 14 bases. The CDR3 region has the DNA TGCGCCAGCAGCGTCGGGACTAGCGGGAGTTTATACAATGAGCAGTTCTTC. Translated, it gives CASSVGTSGSLYNEQFF.